The clone carrying this T cell receptor beta chain has more than one count but fewer than ten. Prior to thyroid surgery, none of the patients had received any treatment. Germline assignment: CDR1 DFQATT and CDR2 SNEGSKA (reference sequence). The V end lost 7 bases, the J end lost 3 bases, and 31 bases lay between the germline ends. The CDR3 covers 19 residues. The data belong to a study of metastatic and nonmetastatic thyroid tumors. MiXCR re-clonotyped the PCR reads for TCRdb. This table holds around 30,000 clones, 4% found once. This receptor was identified in a female donor with papillary thyroid cancer or a benign thyroid nodule (not recorded which). Some clones in this sample may be carry-over from other donors' samples. Material for sequencing was blood. V usage is TRBV20-1 and J usage is TRBJ1-3; TRBD1 is a possible D gene (5 bases). CDR3 DNA sequence: TGCAGTGTATTGCCCCTTCAGGGACGGCCTGACGCGGGTGGAAACACCATATATTTT. It yields the protein CSVLPLQGRPDAGGNTIYF.